This entry lists 18 T cell receptor beta chains sequenced from one sample in a study of radiation and T cells in renal cell carcinoma. The sample's time point: blood 2 weeks post-SBRT. Treatment indicated: 15 Gy SBRT to primary tumor, nephrectomy 4 weeks later. TCRdb's copy holds only in-frame clones and misses some; the assay was immunoSEQ multiplex PCR. The data contain 60,000 to 80,000 clones, around 80% of them singletons. This sample comprised blood, obtained from a patient whose treatment included radiotherapy and nephrectomy. All receptors derive from a man aged 55 to 69 with renal cell carcinoma.

The CDR3 sequence: CASSSSTSGTAKSNYGYTF. CDR3 sequence (DNA): TGCGCCAGCAGCTCGAGTACCTCCGGGACAGCCAAATCTAACTATGGCTACACCTTC. The chain carries TRBV4-1 and TRBJ1-2; 7 bases align to TRBD1. The J segment lost 0 bases and the V segment lost 5 bases, leaving 18 bases of the junction unmatched. The CDR3 is 19 residues long. Germline CDR1 reads MGHRA; CDR2 reads YSYEKL.

A few counts support this clone. For the CDR3, the DNA is TGTGCCACCAGCAGCCCACAAGAACTGGACCCGGAGCAGTTCTTC. Translating gives CATSSPQELDPEQFF. The rearrangement joins TRBV15 to TRBJ2-1, with D unresolved. V was pared by 3 bases and J by 10 bases, with 19 bases between. Germline-derived CDR1 and CDR2 are LNHNV and YYDKDF (reference sequence). The CDR3 has 15 residues.

This clone was found once. The genes are TRBV6-6 and TRBJ2-7; TRBD1 might be the D (5 bases). CDR3 size: 15 residues. CDR1 is MNHNY, CDR2 SVGAGI, per germline (reference sequence). Between the trimmed V and J ends, which lost 0 bases and 5 bases, there was a span of 14 bases. The CDR3 reads CASSYSRGRAHEQYF. In nucleotides, the CDR3 is TGTGCCAGCAGTTACTCCCGAGGCAGGGCCCACGAGCAGTACTTC.

A single count supports this clone. The chain employs TRBV5-4 and TRBJ2-3; TRBD1 or TRBD2 may be the D gene (6 bases each). The CDR3 runs 16 residues. The germline V gene encodes CDR1 SGHNT and CDR2 YYREEE (reference sequence). With 2 bases removed from V and 3 bases from J, the gap between germline ends came to 16 bases. CDR3 coding DNA: TGTGCCAGCAGCTTCGAGGGGGGACCTCCAACAGATACGCAGTATTTT. Its protein is CASSFEGGPPTDTQYF.

The J gene is TRBJ2-1, the V gene TRBV7-8, with unresolved D. The CDR3 is 12 amino acids. The V end was cut by 1 base, the J end by 3 bases, with 1 base between. Germline CDR1 and CDR2: SGHVS and FQNEAQ. The CDR3 DNA sequence: TGTGCCAGCAGCTTAGGCTACAATGAGCAGTTCTTC. This translates into CASSLGYNEQFF.

This clone has just a few counts. This chain connects TRBV2 to TRBJ1-1; no clear D gene. This CDR3 has 13 residues. Germline loops: CDR1 SNHLY, CDR2 FYNNEI. V lost 1 base to trimming and J lost 2 bases, with 5 bases between them. The CDR3 loop is CASSEGGNTEAFF. The CDR3 bases are TGTGCCAGCAGTGAAGGCGGAAACACTGAAGCTTTCTTT.

The V call is TRBV9, the J call TRBJ2-1, with 11 bases lining up with TRBD2. V lost 3 bases, J lost 4 bases, and 6 bases stayed unmatched. The CDR3 contains 16 residues. Germline V gives CDR1 SGDLS, CDR2 YYNGEE. CDR3 protein: CASSAGTSGGYNEQFF. The CDR3 bases are TGTGCCAGCAGCGCCGGGACTAGCGGAGGTTACAATGAGCAGTTCTTC.

The genes are TRBV5-1 and TRBJ2-7; 10 bases fit TRBD1. This CDR3 is 21 amino acids long. V dropped 2 bases and J dropped 2; count of bases not matched to a gene: 22. Germline V lookup: CDR1 SGHRS, CDR2 YFSETQ. CDR3 sequence (DNA): TGCGCCAGCAGCTTCGGTTCTCCTCGCCCTCCCCGGGACAGGGGTGCCTACGAGCAGTACTTC. Residues: CASSFGSPRPPRDRGAYEQYF.

The rearrangement links TRBV4-3 to TRBJ2-2; D gene uncertain. Germline V gives CDR1 LGHNA, CDR2 YSLEER. V was pared by 3 bases and J by 6 bases, with 8 bases between. The CDR3 runs to 13 residues. CDR3 in DNA: TGCGCCAGCAGCCAGAATATCCCCGGGGAGCTGTTTTTT. Encoded protein: CASSQNIPGELFF.

The rearrangement joins TRBV7-9 to TRBJ2-3; D may be TRBD2 (5 bases). V was shortened by 0 bases and J by 0 bases, with 10 bases between the two germline ends. The germline V gene has CDR1 SEHNR and CDR2 FQNEAQ (reference sequence). This CDR3 spans 16 amino acids. The CDR3 is CASSLALGASTDTQYF. The CDR3 DNA sequence: TGTGCCAGCAGCTTAGCCCTGGGAGCGAGCACAGATACGCAGTATTTT.

The genes are TRBV19 and TRBJ2-4, with D uncertain. V was pared by 3 bases and J by 7 bases, with 10 bases between. Per germline, CDR1 LNHDA and CDR2 SQIVND (reference sequence). This CDR3 has 13 residues. This CDR3 is CASSIRTVNIQYF. The CDR3 nucleotides are TGTGCCAGTAGTATTAGAACCGTCAACATTCAGTACTTC. Filled out from reference TRBV19 and TRBJ2-4, the complete variable domain reads DGGITQSPKYLFRKEGQNVTLSCEQNLNHDAMYWYRQDPGQGLRLIYYSQIVNDFQKGDIAEGYSVSREKKESFPLTVTSAQKNPTAFYLCASSIRTVNIQYFGAGTRLSVL.

The rearrangement joins TRBV6-1 to TRBJ1-6; D is uncertain. The V end lost 5 bases, the J end lost 7 bases, and 12 bases lay between the germline ends. Germline V gene data show CDR1 as MNHNS and CDR2 as SASEGT. There are 14 residues in the CDR3. This CDR3 is CASSNDGVNSPLHF. The CDR3 DNA reads TGTGCCAGCAGTAATGACGGTGTGAATTCACCCCTCCACTTT.

The chain couples TRBV30 to TRBJ2-3; TRBD2 might be the D (5 bases). V was clipped by 3 bases and J by 4 bases, with 14 bases between them. The CDR3 runs 14 residues. The V gene's germline CDR1 is GTSNPN and CDR2 SVGIG (reference sequence). CDR3 sequence (DNA): TGTGCCTGGAGCCCTGGGCTCGGGGCAGATACGCAGTATTTT. Amino acid sequence: CAWSPGLGADTQYF.

The CDR3 nucleotides read TGTGCCAGCAGCCCCGGACAGGGCTATGGCTACACCTTC. Translation gives CASSPGQGYGYTF. This chain connects TRBV2 to TRBJ1-2; 8 nucleotides agree with TRBD1. CDR1 is SNHLY and CDR2 is FYNNEI in the germline V gene. Losses at the gene ends were 6 bases for V and 4 bases for J; bases not matched to a gene: 4. The CDR3 sequence is 13 residues long.

CDR3 bases: TGTGCCAGTAGTATAGGGGGTAGCGGGCTCTCCTACAATGAGCAGTTCTTC. Its translation: CASSIGGSGLSYNEQFF. This chain uses TRBV19 with TRBJ2-1, with 7 bases that match TRBD2. The CDR3 covers 17 residues. Germline loops: CDR1 LNHDA, CDR2 SQIVND (reference sequence). The V segment lost 1 base and the J segment 0 bases; nucleotides outside the gene matches: 6.

The V and J genes are TRBV5-1 and TRBJ1-2; possibly TRBD1 for D (5 bases). The CDR3 is made up of 18 amino acids. Germline V CDR1 and CDR2: SGHRS, YFSETQ. V was clipped by 2 bases and J by 3 bases, with 23 bases between them. The CDR3 DNA reads as TGCGCCAGCAGCTTCGGAGACAGCCCCCGACCGAAAGACTATGGCTACACCTTC. Translating it yields CASSFGDSPRPKDYGYTF.

V usage is TRBV5-1 and J usage is TRBJ2-5; no clear D gene. Germline V gene data show CDR1 as SGHRS and CDR2 as YFSETQ. CDR3 length: 14 amino acids. V was trimmed by 4 bases and J by 3 bases, leaving 13 bases between them. As DNA, the CDR3 is TGCGCCAGCAGCCTCCCGACCGGAGAAGAGACCCAGTACTTC. It is translated as CASSLPTGEETQYF.

The chain recombines TRBV4-1 with TRBJ2-5; no clear D gene. Germline CDR1 and CDR2: MGHRA and YSYEKL. The CDR3 totals 15 residues. The V and J ends lost 1 base and 4 bases respectively, with 13 bases between them. The CDR3 reads CASSQAQTVGETQYF. CDR3 coding DNA: TGCGCCAGCAGCCAAGCGCAGACGGTGGGAGAGACCCAGTACTTC.